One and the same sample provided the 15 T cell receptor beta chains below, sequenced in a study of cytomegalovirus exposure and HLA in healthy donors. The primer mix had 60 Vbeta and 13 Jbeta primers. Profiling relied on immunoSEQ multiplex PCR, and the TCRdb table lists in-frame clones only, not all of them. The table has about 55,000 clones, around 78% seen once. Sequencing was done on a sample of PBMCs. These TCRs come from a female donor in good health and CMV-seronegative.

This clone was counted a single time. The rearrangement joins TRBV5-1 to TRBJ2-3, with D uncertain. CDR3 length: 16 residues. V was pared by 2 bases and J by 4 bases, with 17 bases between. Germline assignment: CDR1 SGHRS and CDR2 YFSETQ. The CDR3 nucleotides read TGCGCCAGCAGCTTACAAAGGCAGGCAAGTTCAGATACGCAGTATTTT. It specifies CASSLQRQASSDTQYF. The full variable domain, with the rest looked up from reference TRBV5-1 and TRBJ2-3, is KAGVTQTPRYLIKTRGQQVTLSCSPISGHRSVSWYQQTPGQGLQFLFEYFSETQRNKGNFPGRFSGRQFSNSRSEMNVSTLELGDSALYLCASSLQRQASSDTQYFGPGTRLTVL.

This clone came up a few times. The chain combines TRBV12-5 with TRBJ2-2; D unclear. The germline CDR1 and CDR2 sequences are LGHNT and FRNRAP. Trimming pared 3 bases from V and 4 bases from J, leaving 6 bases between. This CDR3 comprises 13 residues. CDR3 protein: CASGLSGTGELFF. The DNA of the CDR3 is TGTGCTAGTGGTTTATCCGGCACCGGGGAGCTGTTTTTT.

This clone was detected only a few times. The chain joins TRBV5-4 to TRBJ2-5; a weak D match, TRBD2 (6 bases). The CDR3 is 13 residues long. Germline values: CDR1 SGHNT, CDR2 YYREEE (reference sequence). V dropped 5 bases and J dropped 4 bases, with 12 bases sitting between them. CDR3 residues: CASSLTSGETQYF. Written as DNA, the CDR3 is TGTGCCAGCAGTTTGACTAGTGGAGAGACCCAGTACTTC.

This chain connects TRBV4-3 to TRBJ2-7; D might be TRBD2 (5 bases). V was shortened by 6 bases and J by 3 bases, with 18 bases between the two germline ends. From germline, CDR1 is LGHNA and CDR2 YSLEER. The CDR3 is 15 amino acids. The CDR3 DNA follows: TGCGCCAGCAGTCGAGACCCGACGGGGATCTACGAGCAGTACTTC. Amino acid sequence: CASSRDPTGIYEQYF.

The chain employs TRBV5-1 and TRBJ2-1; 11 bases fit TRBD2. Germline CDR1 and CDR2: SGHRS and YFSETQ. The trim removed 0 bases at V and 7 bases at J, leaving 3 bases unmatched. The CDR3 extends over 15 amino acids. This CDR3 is CASSLDSGGANEQFF. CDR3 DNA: TGCGCCAGCAGCTTGGATAGCGGGGGGGCTAATGAGCAGTTCTTC.

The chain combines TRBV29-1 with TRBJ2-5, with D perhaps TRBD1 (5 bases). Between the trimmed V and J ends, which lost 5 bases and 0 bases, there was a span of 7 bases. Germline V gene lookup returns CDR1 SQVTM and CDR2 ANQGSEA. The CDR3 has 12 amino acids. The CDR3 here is CSVLGDQETQYF. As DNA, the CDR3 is TGCAGCGTTCTAGGGGACCAAGAGACCCAGTACTTC.

The CDR3 region has the DNA TGTGCCAGCACCTCAGGGGGCGGGGAGCTGTTTTTT. The encoded protein is CASTSGGGELFF. V and J are TRBV21-1 and TRBJ2-2; the DNA was not used to check the table's D call, TRBD1. TRBV21-1 is recorded as a pseudogene. The CDR3 is made up of 12 amino acids.

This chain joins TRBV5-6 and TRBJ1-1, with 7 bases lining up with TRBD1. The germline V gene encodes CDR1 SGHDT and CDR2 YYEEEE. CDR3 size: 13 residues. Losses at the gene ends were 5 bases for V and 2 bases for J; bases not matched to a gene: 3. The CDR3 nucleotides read TGTGCCAGCAGGTGGGACAGAAACACTGAAGCTTTCTTT. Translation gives CASRWDRNTEAFF.

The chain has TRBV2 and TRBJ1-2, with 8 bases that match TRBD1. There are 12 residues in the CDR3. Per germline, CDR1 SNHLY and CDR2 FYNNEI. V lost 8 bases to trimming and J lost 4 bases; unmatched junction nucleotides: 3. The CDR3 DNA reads TGTGCCAGCGGGACAGGACCCTATGGCTACACCTTC. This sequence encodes CASGTGPYGYTF.

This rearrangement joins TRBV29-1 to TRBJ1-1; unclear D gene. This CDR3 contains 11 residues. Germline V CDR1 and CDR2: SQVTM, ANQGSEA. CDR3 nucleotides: TGCAAACTTGTGGAGGTCACTGAAGCTTTCTTT. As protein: CKLVEVTEAFF.

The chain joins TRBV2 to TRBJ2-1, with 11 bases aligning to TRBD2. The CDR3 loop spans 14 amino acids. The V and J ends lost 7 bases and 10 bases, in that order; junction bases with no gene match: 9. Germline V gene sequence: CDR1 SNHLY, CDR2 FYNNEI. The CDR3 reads CASNLLAGGFEQFF. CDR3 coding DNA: TGTGCCAGCAACCTTCTAGCGGGGGGCTTCGAGCAGTTCTTC.

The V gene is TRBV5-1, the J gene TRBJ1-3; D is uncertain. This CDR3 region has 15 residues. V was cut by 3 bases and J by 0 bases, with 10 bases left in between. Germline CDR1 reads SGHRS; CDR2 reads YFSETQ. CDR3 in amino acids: CASSSTAYSGNTIYF. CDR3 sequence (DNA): TGCGCCAGCAGCTCAACAGCCTACTCTGGAAACACCATATATTTT.

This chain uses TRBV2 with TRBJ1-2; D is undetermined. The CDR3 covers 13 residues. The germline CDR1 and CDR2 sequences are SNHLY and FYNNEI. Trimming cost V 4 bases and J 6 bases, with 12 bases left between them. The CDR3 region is CASSVGRADGYTF. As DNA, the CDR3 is TGTGCCAGCAGTGTAGGGCGGGCGGATGGCTACACCTTC.

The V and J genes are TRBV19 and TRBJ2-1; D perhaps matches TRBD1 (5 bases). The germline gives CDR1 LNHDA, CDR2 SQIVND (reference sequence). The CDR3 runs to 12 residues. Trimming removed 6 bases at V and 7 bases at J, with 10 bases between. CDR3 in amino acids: CASRKGWNEQFF. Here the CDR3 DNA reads TGTGCCAGTAGAAAGGGGTGGAATGAGCAGTTCTTC.

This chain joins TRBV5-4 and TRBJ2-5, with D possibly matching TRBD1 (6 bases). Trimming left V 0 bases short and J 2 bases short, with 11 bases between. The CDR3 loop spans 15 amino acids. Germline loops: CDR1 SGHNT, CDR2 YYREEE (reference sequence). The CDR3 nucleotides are TGTGCCAGCAGCTTGGCGGGACACGGACAAGAGACCCAGTACTTC. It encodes CASSLAGHGQETQYF.